This T cell receptor beta chain is from a study of cytomegalovirus exposure and HLA in healthy donors. As for this clone: Antigen specificity is unknown.

V shed 0 bases and J shed 3 bases, with 10 bases lying between them. The V gene's germline CDR1 is SGHRS and CDR2 YFSETQ. CDR3 length: 14 amino acids. Study-wide findings and caveats: The study found most TCR sequences rare, yet found some public TCRs in many donors.

Sequenced by immunoSEQ multiplex PCR; TCRdb stores in-frame clones only, minus some. Of some 140,000 clones detected, about 87% appear once; the ten largest clones hold around 5.9%. This clonotype was obtained from a woman aged 30 to 39 in good health and CMV-seropositive. Material: PBMCs. The chain is built from TRBV5-1 and TRBJ2-7; D is possibly TRBD1 (5 bases). The CDR3 sequence is CASSLGDSYYEQYF. The CDR3 nucleotides are TGCGCCAGCAGCTTGGGCGACAGTTACTACGAGCAGTACTTC.